The entry below describes one TCR beta chain. Its specificity is not known. Documented time point: week 35, safety follow-up. Vaccination comprised doses that each held 300 ug of mutant IDH1 20-mer peptide, plus topical imiquimod. Each donor presented with a new WHO grade 3 or 4 astrocytoma that tested IDH1-mutant and showed ATRX loss. This specimen comes from a study of a mutant IDH1 vaccine in newly diagnosed glioma. Data came from immunoSEQ multiplex PCR; TCRdb stores just in-frame clones and leaves some out. Of fewer than 35,000 clones listed, approximately 80% were seen once; the top ten hold around 11%. Trimming pared 3 bases from V and 2 bases from J, leaving 18 bases between. The CDR3 is 17 residues long. Per the germline V gene, CDR1 is MGHRA and CDR2 is YSYEKL.

Sample: PBMCs, taken from a glioma patient whose treatment included an IDH1 peptide vaccine. The TCR comes from a woman aged 35 to 49 with glioma. V and J are TRBV4-1 and TRBJ2-3; D may be TRBD1 (6 bases). DNA of the CDR3: TGCGCCAGCAGCCATCCGGGTACGGACAGAAACACAGATACGCAGTATTTT. Translated, it gives CASSHPGTDRNTDTQYF.